The 28 T cell receptor beta chains reported below all come from one sample, sequenced in a study of T cell repertoires in cytomegalovirus infection. A single record per CDR3 protein comes from TCRdb applying MiXCR to the reads. The repertoire has some 920,000 distinct CDR3 sequences, around 31% of them found once; the top ten carry over 12%. These receptors have no known antigen. The sample here was cultured CD8+ T cells from PBMCs, taken from culture after CMV antigen stimulation. The source is a human donor in good health (CMV status not recorded). Some clones in this sample may be carry-over from other donors' samples.

This clonotype was counted a few times. This sequence joins TRBV6-1 and TRBJ1-2, with 10 bases that match TRBD1. The V gene end was trimmed by 6 bases and the J gene end by 8 bases; junction bases not matched to a gene: 6. From germline, CDR1 is MNHNS and CDR2 SASEGT. This CDR3 comprises 13 residues. CDR3 nucleotide sequence: TGTGCCAGCAGGCCGGGACAGGGGTTGGGCTACACCTTC. Translation gives CASRPGQGLGYTF.

The chain has TRBV7-2 and TRBJ1-4, with a possible D match to TRBD1 (5 bases). The CDR3 runs to 15 residues. Looked up from germline, CDR1 is SGHTA and CDR2 is FQGNSA. V was pared by 4 bases and J by 4 bases, with 13 bases between. In DNA, the CDR3 is TGTGCCAGCAGCTGGTTAGGGGATCATAATGAAAAACTGTTTTTT. This gives the protein CASSWLGDHNEKLFF. The variable domain in full, completed from reference TRBV7-2 and TRBJ1-4, reads GAGVSQSPSNKVTEKGKDVELRCDPISGHTALYWYRQSLGQGLEFLIYFQGNSAPDKSGLPSDRFSAERTGGSVSTLTIQRTQQEDSAVYLCASSWLGDHNEKLFFGSGTQLSVL.

This clonotype was seen a handful of times. This chain links TRBV15 with TRBJ2-7; 7 bases line up with TRBD2. V lost 8 bases to trimming and J lost 6 bases; unmatched junction nucleotides: 13. Germline lookup yields CDR1 LNHNV and CDR2 YYDKDF (reference sequence). The CDR3 runs 14 residues. The CDR3 sequence: CATECGGGFSEQYV. The DNA for the CDR3 is TGTGCCACCGAGTGCGGCGGGGGTTTTTCCGAGCAGTACGTC.

The chain couples TRBV7-4 to TRBJ2-3; tentatively, D is TRBD2 (6 bases). Germline V gene lookup returns CDR1 SGHVT and CDR2 SQSDAQ. V was shortened by 7 bases and J by 2 bases, with 16 bases between the two germline ends. The CDR3 loop spans 15 amino acids. The DNA for the CDR3 is TGTGCCAGCACCCCAGGGCGGGGAAACACAGATACGCAGTATTTT. Protein: CASTPGRGNTDTQYF.

In this sample, this clonotype turned up many times. The chain uses TRBV7-2 and TRBJ2-1; TRBD2 aligns across 9 bases. After removal of 1 base from V and 8 bases from J, the junction contained 6 bases not matched to a gene. Germline-derived CDR1 and CDR2 are SGHTA and FQGNSA. The CDR3 spans 15 residues. This CDR3 is CASSLVPGLADEQFF. As DNA, the CDR3 is TGTGCCAGCAGCTTAGTTCCGGGACTAGCCGATGAGCAGTTCTTC.

The V call is TRBV27, the J call TRBJ1-2, with D possibly being TRBD1 (5 bases). This CDR3 contains 16 residues. Deletions cut 6 bases from V and 0 bases from J, with 17 bases between. In germline, CDR1 is MNHEY, CDR2 SMNVEV (reference sequence). CDR3 bases: TGTGCCAGCAGCCTCTCCCAGGGATACACTAACTATGGCTACACCTTC. Its translation: CASSLSQGYTNYGYTF.

This clonotype was observed a few times. V is TRBV10-3 and J is TRBJ2-7; unclear D gene. Trimming took off 8 bases at V and 0 bases at J, with 8 bases between the two ends. Germline CDR1 ENHRY, CDR2 SYGVKD. This CDR3 spans 12 amino acids. CDR3 sequence (DNA): TGTGCCATCCGACGGAGCTCCTACGAGCAGTACTTC. As protein: CAIRRSSYEQYF.

The rearrangement links TRBV19 to TRBJ1-5; 8 nucleotides align to TRBD1. Germline CDR1 is LNHDA and CDR2 is SQIVND (reference sequence). The CDR3 is 15 residues long. J was trimmed by 7 bases and V by 7 bases; bases with no gene match: 12. The CDR3 sequence is CASTSGGDLRQPQHF. DNA of the CDR3: TGTGCCAGTACCTCAGGGGGCGACCTTAGGCAGCCCCAGCATTTT. The complete variable domain, with remaining parts taken from reference TRBV19 and TRBJ1-5, reads DGGITQSPKYLFRKEGQNVTLSCEQNLNHDAMYWYRQDPGQGLRLIYYSQIVNDFQKGDIAEGYSVSREKKESFPLTVTSAQKNPTAFYLCASTSGGDLRQPQHFGDGTRLSIL.

This clonotype was picked up a small number of times. The chain carries TRBV19 and TRBJ1-1; D remains ambiguous. The germline CDR1 and CDR2 sequences are LNHDA and SQIVND (reference sequence). V was cut by 3 bases and J by 2 bases, with 4 bases left in between. The CDR3 loop spans 12 amino acids. CDR3 region: CASSIHNTEAFF. The CDR3 DNA reads TGTGCCAGTAGTATTCACAACACTGAAGCTTTCTTT.

This clonotype was detected many times. The chain has TRBV7-2 and TRBJ2-7; no reliable D call. Between the trimmed V and J ends, which lost 5 bases and 9 bases, there was a span of 11 bases. CDR1 is SGHTA, CDR2 FQGNSA, per germline. This CDR3 spans 11 amino acids. CDR3 sequence reads: CASSAAVAQYF. CDR3 nucleotides: TGTGCCAGCAGCGCCGCAGTGGCGCAGTACTTC.

The sample holds many counts of this clonotype. This rearrangement joins TRBV10-2 to TRBJ2-7; TRBD2 might be the D (5 bases). This CDR3 is built from 14 residues. V was clipped by 6 bases and J by 3 bases, with 15 bases between them. Germline lookup yields CDR1 WSHSY and CDR2 SAAADI. CDR3 loop: CASRIAGGFYEQYF. The CDR3 region has the DNA TGCGCCAGCAGAATAGCAGGAGGATTCTACGAGCAGTACTTC.

Only a few counts were recorded for this clonotype. The gene calls are TRBV12-3 or TRBV12-4 and TRBJ1-2; D is possibly TRBD1 (5 bases). The V and J ends lost 3 bases and 4 bases respectively, with 15 bases between them. CDR3 length equals 15 residues. Here the CDR3 reads CASSFFPTGLYGYTF. DNA for the CDR3: TGTGCCAGCAGTTTTTTCCCCACAGGACTCTATGGCTACACCTTC.

This clonotype was counted ten times or more. The V gene is TRBV7-2, the J gene TRBJ2-5; the match to TRBD2 covers 11 bases. The CDR3 extends over 16 amino acids. J was trimmed by 1 base and V by 5 bases; bases with no gene match: 6. Germline values: CDR1 SGHTA, CDR2 FQGNSA. The CDR3 sequence is CASSLNSGGVQETQYF. CDR3 DNA: TGTGCCAGCAGCCTGAATAGCGGGGGGGTCCAAGAGACCCAGTACTTC.

This clonotype was found many times. The gene calls are TRBV7-9 and TRBJ1-3, with D perhaps matching TRBD1 (5 bases). Looked up from germline, CDR1 is SEHNR and CDR2 is FQNEAQ (reference sequence). Trimming removed 5 bases at V and 0 bases at J, with 8 bases between. The CDR3 length is 14 residues. In DNA form, the CDR3 reads TGTGCCAGCAGCCGAGACAGCTCTGGAAACACCATATATTTT. Its protein is CASSRDSSGNTIYF. Together with reference TRBV7-9 and TRBJ1-3, the CDR3 gives the full variable domain: DTGVSQNPRHKITKRGQNVTFRCDPISEHNRLYWYRQTLGQGPEFLTYFQNEAQLEKSRLLSDRFSAERPKGSFSTLEIQRTEQGDSAMYLCASSRDSSGNTIYFGEGSWLTVV.

The J gene is TRBJ1-1, the V gene TRBV20-1; D gene unclear. The V and J ends lost 0 bases and 3 bases respectively, with 11 bases between them. The CDR3 is made up of 14 amino acids. Germline V gene lookup returns CDR1 DFQATT and CDR2 SNEGSKA (reference sequence). In DNA, the CDR3 is TGCAGTGCTAGAGACCCACCGGAATACACTGAAGCTTTCTTT. Translated: CSARDPPEYTEAFF.

The V call is TRBV28, the J call TRBJ2-3, with 13 bases that match TRBD2. V shed 4 bases, J shed 6 bases, and the junction held 13 bases outside the gene matches. Germline CDR1 MDHEN, CDR2 SYDVKM. The CDR3 is made up of 18 amino acids. CDR3 loop: CASSSGLAGERASDTQYF. CDR3 nucleotide sequence: TGTGCCAGCAGTTCAGGACTAGCGGGGGAGAGGGCTTCGGATACGCAGTATTTT. Using reference TRBV28 and TRBJ2-3 for the parts outside the CDR3, the full variable domain is DVKVTQSSRYLVKRTGEKVFLECVQDMDHENMFWYRQDPGLGLRLIYFSYDVKMKEKGDIPEGYSVSREKKERFSLILESASTNQTSMYLCASSSGLAGERASDTQYFGPGTRLTVL.

This chain links TRBV4-1 with TRBJ2-7, with TRBD1 matching 7 bases. The CDR3 has 14 residues. The germline V gene has CDR1 MGHRA and CDR2 YSYEKL. Trimming removed 4 bases from V and 6 bases from J; junction bases left unmatched: 9. The CDR3 loop is CASSRSGTVGEQYV. CDR3 nucleotides: TGCGCCAGCAGCCGCTCGGGGACAGTGGGCGAGCAGTACGTC.

V usage is TRBV6-1 and J usage is TRBJ1-1, with D possibly matching TRBD1 (5 bases). The CDR3 covers 14 residues. Germline loops: CDR1 MNHNS, CDR2 SASEGT. V gave up 3 bases and J gave up 6 bases, with 14 bases separating them. CDR3 amino acids: CASSDNPGDPEAFF. In DNA form, the CDR3 reads TGTGCCAGCAGTGATAACCCTGGGGACCCTGAAGCTTTCTTT.

The J gene is TRBJ2-7, the V gene TRBV12-3 or TRBV12-4; the D call may be TRBD1 or TRBD2 (6 bases each). This CDR3 has 14 residues. V dropped 3 bases and J dropped 2 bases, with 11 bases sitting between them. CDR3 nucleotide sequence: TGTGCCAGCAGTTTTGGGGGGACAACCTACGAGCAGTACGTC. As protein: CASSFGGTTYEQYV.

This clonotype was detected many times. V usage is TRBV7-8 and J usage is TRBJ2-1; 9 nucleotides line up with TRBD1. This CDR3 spans 12 amino acids. Trimming at V came to 6 bases and at J to 11 bases, leaving 5 bases not matched to a gene. From germline, CDR1 is SGHVS and CDR2 FQNEAQ. Written as DNA, the CDR3 is TGTGCCAGCAGTCCAGGACAGGGGAAGCAGTTCTTC. Protein: CASSPGQGKQFF.

The gene calls are TRBV27 and TRBJ2-1; weak D call: TRBD2 (7 bases). The CDR3 totals 15 residues. Germline assignment: CDR1 MNHEY and CDR2 SMNVEV (reference sequence). Trimming removed 6 bases from V and 3 bases from J, with 15 bases in between. In DNA, the CDR3 is TGTGCCAGCAGGGCGGGGGCGAGCCACTACAATGAGCAGTTCTTC. Encoded protein: CASRAGASHYNEQFF.

Notes on this clonotype: A much larger clone is a single base away; this may be a read error. V usage is TRBV7-2 and J usage is TRBJ1-2; D gene ambiguous. The CDR3 is 16 amino acids. The V end lost 4 bases, the J end lost 2 bases, and 17 bases lay between the germline ends. Looked up from germline, CDR1 is SGHTA and CDR2 is FQGNSA. The CDR3 spells CASSSHRGEENYGYTF. DNA for the CDR3: TGTGCCAGCAGCTCACACCGTGGCGAGGAGAACTATGGCTACACCTTC.

This clonotype was seen a single time. The chain links TRBV5-6 to TRBJ2-1, with D possibly being TRBD2 (6 bases). Trimming left V 0 bases short and J 0 bases short, with 10 bases between. This CDR3 is 16 amino acids long. Germline V lookup: CDR1 SGHDT, CDR2 YYEEEE. CDR3 in amino acids: CASSLERVSSYNEQFF. CDR3 coding DNA: TGTGCCAGCAGCTTGGAGCGGGTGAGCTCCTACAATGAGCAGTTCTTC.

The V call is TRBV27, the J call TRBJ2-6; TRBD2 agrees at 8 bases. CDR3 length: 16 amino acids. In germline, CDR1 is MNHEY, CDR2 SMNVEV (reference sequence). V trimming: 2 bases; J trimming: 3 bases; junction bases outside the gene matches: 3. CDR3 sequence: CASSLGLAGGANVLTF. CDR3 sequence (DNA): TGTGCCAGCAGTTTAGGACTAGCCGGTGGGGCCAACGTCCTGACTTTC.

The V call is TRBV6-5, the J call TRBJ1-2, with unresolved D. The CDR3 extends over 15 amino acids. Germline CDR1 is MNHEY and CDR2 is SVGAGI. Trimming removed 0 bases from V and 4 bases from J, with 12 bases in between. The CDR3 DNA reads as TGTGCCAGCAGTTACTCGAAGGCAGGACTCTATGGCTACACCTTC. The encoded protein is CASSYSKAGLYGYTF.

In the case of this clonotype: The junction and the germline gene differ at one end; a read error may be behind it. The chain carries TRBV6-8 and TRBJ1-1; 7 bases are a match to TRBD1. The length of the CDR3 is 13 residues. The germline V gene encodes CDR1 MNHGY and CDR2 SAAAGT. Written as DNA, the CDR3 is TGTGCCAGCAGGCGGGACAGAGACACCGAAGCTTTCTTT. It yields the protein CASRRDRDTEAFF.

The chain has TRBV6-8 and TRBJ2-7, with D perhaps TRBD1 (5 bases). This CDR3 has 14 residues. Germline V gene data show CDR1 as MNHGY and CDR2 as SAAAGT. The V end lost 4 bases, the J end lost 3 bases, and 13 bases lay between the germline ends. CDR3 sequence: CASSSRDVVYEQYF. CDR3 DNA sequence: TGTGCCAGCAGTTCCAGGGATGTTGTCTACGAGCAGTACTTC.

This clonotype turned up a few times. This rearrangement joins TRBV7-9 to TRBJ2-3; perhaps TRBD2 as D (6 bases). The CDR3 totals 15 residues. V was cut by 1 base and J by 4 bases, with 12 bases left in between. Per germline, CDR1 SEHNR and CDR2 FQNEAQ (reference sequence). The CDR3 DNA is TGTGCCAGCAGCTTAGGGTGGGACTGGGCAGATACGCAGTATTTT. Its translation is CASSLGWDWADTQYF. The full variable domain, in which reference TRBV7-9 and TRBJ2-3 provide the parts outside the CDR3, is DTGVSQNPRHKITKRGQNVTFRCDPISEHNRLYWYRQTLGQGPEFLTYFQNEAQLEKSRLLSDRFSAERPKGSFSTLEIQRTEQGDSAMYLCASSLGWDWADTQYFGPGTRLTVL.